A single T cell receptor beta chain is shown here with its context. The sample belongs to a study of blood T cell repertoires in COVID-19. Overall study: In each case, the material was cDNA or gDNA derived from T cells, B-cell-depleted T cells, or PBMCs.

Germline V gene lookup returns CDR1 SNHLY and CDR2 FYNNEI. The CDR3 is made up of 14 amino acids. V shed 3 bases and J shed 4 bases, with 12 bases lying between them. As originally analysed: Nucleated cell number was recorded as an estimate derived from reference gene primer amplification. The assay was immunoSEQ multiplex PCR, and TCRdb's table has in-frame clones only and misses some. V and J calls and clone size are those listed in that table; D and trimming were worked out from the DNA. The data contain about 190,000 clones, around 80% of them singletons. V is TRBV2 and J is TRBJ1-1, with TRBD1 as a possible D gene (5 bases). The sample comprised peripheral blood. The sequence derives from an elderly woman with active or convalescent COVID-19. CDR3 residues: CASSDGAGGTEAFF. CDR3 sequence (DNA): TGTGCCAGCAGTGATGGGGCGGGAGGCACTGAAGCTTTCTTT. Full variable domain (missing parts from reference TRBV2 and TRBJ1-1): EPEVTQTPSHQVTQMGQEVILRCVPISNHLYFYWYRQILGQKVEFLVSFYNNEISEKSEIFDDQFSVERPDGSNFTLKIRSTKLEDSAMYFCASSDGAGGTEAFFGQGTRLTVV.